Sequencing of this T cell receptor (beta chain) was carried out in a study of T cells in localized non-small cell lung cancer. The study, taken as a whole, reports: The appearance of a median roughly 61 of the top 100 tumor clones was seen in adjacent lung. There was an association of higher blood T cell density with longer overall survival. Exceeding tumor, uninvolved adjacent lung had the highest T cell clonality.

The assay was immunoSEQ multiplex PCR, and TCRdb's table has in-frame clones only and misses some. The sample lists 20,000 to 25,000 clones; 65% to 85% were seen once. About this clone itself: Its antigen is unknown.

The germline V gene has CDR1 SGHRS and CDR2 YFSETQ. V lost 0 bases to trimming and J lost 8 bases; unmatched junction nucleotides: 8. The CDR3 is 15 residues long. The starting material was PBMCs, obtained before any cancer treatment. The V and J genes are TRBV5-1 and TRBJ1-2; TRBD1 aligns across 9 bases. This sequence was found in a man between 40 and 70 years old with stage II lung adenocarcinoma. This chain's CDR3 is CASSLDVQGARGYTF. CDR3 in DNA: TGCGCCAGCAGCTTGGACGTACAGGGGGCGCGAGGCTACACCTTC.